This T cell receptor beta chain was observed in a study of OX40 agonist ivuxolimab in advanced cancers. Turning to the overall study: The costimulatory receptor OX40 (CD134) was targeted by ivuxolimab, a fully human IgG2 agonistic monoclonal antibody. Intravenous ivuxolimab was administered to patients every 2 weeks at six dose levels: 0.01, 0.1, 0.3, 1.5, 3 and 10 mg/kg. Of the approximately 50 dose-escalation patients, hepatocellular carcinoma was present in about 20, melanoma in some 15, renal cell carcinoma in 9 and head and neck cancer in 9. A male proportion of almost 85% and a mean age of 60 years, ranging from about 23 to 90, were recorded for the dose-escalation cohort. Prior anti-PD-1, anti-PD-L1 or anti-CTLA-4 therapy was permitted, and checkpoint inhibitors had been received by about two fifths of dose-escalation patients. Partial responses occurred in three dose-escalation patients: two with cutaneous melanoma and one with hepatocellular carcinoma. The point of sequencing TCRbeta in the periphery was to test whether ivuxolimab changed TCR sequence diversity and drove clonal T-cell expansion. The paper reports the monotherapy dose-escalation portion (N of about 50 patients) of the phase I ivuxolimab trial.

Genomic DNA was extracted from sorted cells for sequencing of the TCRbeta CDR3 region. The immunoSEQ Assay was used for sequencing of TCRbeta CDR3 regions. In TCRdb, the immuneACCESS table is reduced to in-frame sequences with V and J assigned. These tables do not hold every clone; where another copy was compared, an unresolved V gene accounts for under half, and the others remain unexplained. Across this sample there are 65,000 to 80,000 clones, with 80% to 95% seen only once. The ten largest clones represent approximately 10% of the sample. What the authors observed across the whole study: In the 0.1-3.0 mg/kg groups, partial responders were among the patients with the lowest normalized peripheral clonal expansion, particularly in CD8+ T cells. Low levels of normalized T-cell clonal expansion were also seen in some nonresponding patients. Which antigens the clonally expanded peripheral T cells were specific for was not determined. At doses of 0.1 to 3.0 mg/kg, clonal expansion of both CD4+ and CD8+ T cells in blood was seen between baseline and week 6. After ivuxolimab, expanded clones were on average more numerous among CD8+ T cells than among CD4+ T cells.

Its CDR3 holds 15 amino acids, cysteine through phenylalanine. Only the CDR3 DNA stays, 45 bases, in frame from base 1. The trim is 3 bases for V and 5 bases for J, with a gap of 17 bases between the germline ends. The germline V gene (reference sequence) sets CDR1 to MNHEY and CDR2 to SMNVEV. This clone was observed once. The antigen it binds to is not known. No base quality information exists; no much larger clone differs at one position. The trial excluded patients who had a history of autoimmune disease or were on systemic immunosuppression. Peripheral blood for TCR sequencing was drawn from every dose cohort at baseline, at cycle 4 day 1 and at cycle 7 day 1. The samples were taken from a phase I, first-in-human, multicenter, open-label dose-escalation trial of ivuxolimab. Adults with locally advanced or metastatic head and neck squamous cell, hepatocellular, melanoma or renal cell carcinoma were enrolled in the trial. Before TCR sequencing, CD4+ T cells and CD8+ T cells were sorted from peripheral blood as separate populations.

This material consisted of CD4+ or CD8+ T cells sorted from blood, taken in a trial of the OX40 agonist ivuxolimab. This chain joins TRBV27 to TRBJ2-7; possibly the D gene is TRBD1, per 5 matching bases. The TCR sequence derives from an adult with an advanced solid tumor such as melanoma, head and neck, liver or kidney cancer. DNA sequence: TGTGCCAGCAGTTTTTTGGGTACGGACAAGAACGAGCAGTACTTC. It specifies CASSFLGTDKNEQYF.